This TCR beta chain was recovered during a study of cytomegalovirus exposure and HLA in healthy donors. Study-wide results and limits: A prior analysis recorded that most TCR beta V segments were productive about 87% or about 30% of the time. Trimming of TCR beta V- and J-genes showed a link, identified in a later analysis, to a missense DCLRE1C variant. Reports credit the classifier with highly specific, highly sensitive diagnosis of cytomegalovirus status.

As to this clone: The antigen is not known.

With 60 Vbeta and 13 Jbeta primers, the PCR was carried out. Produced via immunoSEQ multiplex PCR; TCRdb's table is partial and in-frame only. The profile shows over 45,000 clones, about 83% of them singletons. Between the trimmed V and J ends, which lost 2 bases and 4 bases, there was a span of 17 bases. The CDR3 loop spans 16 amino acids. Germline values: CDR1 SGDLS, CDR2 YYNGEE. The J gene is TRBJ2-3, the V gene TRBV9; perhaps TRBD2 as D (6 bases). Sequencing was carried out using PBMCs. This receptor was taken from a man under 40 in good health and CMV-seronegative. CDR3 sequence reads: CASSVLGGEKADTQYF. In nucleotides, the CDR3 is TGTGCCAGCAGCGTCCTGGGCGGGGAAAAGGCAGATACGCAGTATTTT.